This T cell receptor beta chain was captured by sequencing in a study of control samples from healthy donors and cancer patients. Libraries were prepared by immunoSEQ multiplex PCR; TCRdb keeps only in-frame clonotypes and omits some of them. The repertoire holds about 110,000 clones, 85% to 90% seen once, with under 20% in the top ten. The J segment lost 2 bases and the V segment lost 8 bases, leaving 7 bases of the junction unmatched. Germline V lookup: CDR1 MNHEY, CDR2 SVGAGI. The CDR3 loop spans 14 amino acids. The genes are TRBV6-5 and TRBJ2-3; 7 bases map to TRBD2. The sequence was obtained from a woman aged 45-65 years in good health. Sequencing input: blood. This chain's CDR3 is CASRLGGNTDTQYF. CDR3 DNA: TGTGCCAGCCGCCTGGGGGGGAACACAGATACGCAGTATTTT.